Sequencing of this TCR beta chain was carried out in a study of neurological immune-mediated disorders (dated 2019 in TCRdb). A note on the overall study: The study compared peripheral blood TCR-beta repertoires of HTLV-I-associated myelopathy (HAM/TSP) patients, multiple sclerosis patients and healthy controls using UMI-based sequencing. The cohort included about 70 subjects: some 14 with HAM/TSP, approximately 34 with multiple sclerosis, and 20 healthy controls. Alongside PBMC samples, the set of more than 80 TCR-beta libraries contained longitudinal samples, technical triplicates, and paired CD4+ and CD8+ T-cell subsets that had been sorted. Study-level results and caveats: TCR clonal expansion was highest in HAM/TSP patients and lowest in MS patients, with MS patients falling below even healthy controls. Expanded clones from different subjects shared no identical CDR3 amino acid sequences, which suggests that TCR-beta repertoires were private in all groups.

Concerning this clonotype: Which antigen it targets is not known. No per-base quality is available; no much larger clone lies one base away.

The CDR3 measures 16 amino acids from cysteine to phenylalanine. Only the CDR3 DNA stays, 48 bases, in frame from base 1. CDR1 and CDR2 were assigned from the germline V gene as KGHSH and LQKENI. V is cut back by 0 bases and J by 7 bases, with 7 bases in the junction unmatched. To synthesize cDNA, template-switch 5'RACE was performed with a primer carrying a 10-nucleotide random unique molecular identifier so that each TCR transcript was tagged. Over 170 million TCR-beta sequences, covering 15-18 subjects, were produced in each sequencing run. The RNeasy kit was used to extract total RNA. Using the KAPA Real-time Library Amplification kit, TCR-beta VDJ regions were amplified with primers for the TCR constant region and the 5'RACE anchor. Sample indexes and Illumina adaptors were added in a first PCR, and a second PCR then increased library yield. After purification with Ampure beads, the TCR product of roughly 650 bp was size-selected on a 2% E-gel SizeSelection system. Before pooling, library quality was assessed on a Bioanalyzer, concentration was determined with Qubit, and library quantification was performed with the Kapa Library Quantification kit. Libraries were sequenced paired-end 2 x 150 bp on an Illumina HiSeq 2500. To increase sequence diversity, about 25-31% phiX was spiked into each library pool. Under the source paper's analysis protocol: The UMI-based MiGEC pipeline processed quality-filtered reads and removed over 75% of raw TCR sequences during error correction. IMGT germline references were used for aligning VDJ genes, and each clonotype was defined as a unique CDR3 amino acid sequence together with its V-J genes. Clonal expansion, Shannon diversity and CDR3 relatedness were evaluated with VDJtools (CalcPairwiseDistances, ClusterSamples), while phylogenetic trees were built in CLCbio workbench. Expanded clones were defined as having at least 8 unique UMIs, based on coefficient-of-variation modelling across technical triplicates. TCRdb reprocessed the public reads (quality trimming at Q25 with fastp, clone calling with MiXCR) and kept in-frame beta chains. Merged by CDR3 protein, the rows form single entries marked with the most common genes and DNA. These V and J calls derive from TCRdb rather than the authors' analysis. In this sample the table shows approximately 40,000 distinct CDR3 sequences, roughly 5% of which occur a single time. 7% to 9.5% of the sample comes from the top ten.

The healthy controls were volunteers from blood banks in Maryland, USA. For the sorted-subset TCR libraries, the starting material was roughly 1 million sorted CD4+ or CD8+ T cells. Peripheral blood was subjected to Ficoll-Hypaque density gradient centrifugation to isolate PBMCs, which were then cryopreserved in liquid nitrogen. Paired sorted CD4+ and CD8+ subsets came from healthy controls, HAM/TSP patients and MS patients. The receptor chain draws on TRBV18 and TRBJ2-7, with TRBD1 identical over 12 junction bases. Material: CD4+ T cells from blood. The receptor's source is a man in his late teens or twenties in good health. The base sequence is TGTGCCAGCTCACCACCTCCGGGACAGGGGGCGCGAGAGCAGTACTTC. It specifies CASSPPPGQGAREQYF.